This T cell receptor (beta chain) was sequenced in a study of T cell responses to AZD1222 COVID-19 vaccine. Trimming stripped 0 bases from V and 2 bases from J, with 7 bases between. Germline CDR1 reads MNHEY; CDR2 reads SVGAGI. This CDR3 has 15 residues. The assay was immunoSEQ multiplex PCR, and TCRdb's table has in-frame clones only and misses some. Of about 130,000 clones listed, nearly 95% are singletons. This receptor was obtained from an adult in good health. The sequences come from peripheral blood, collected on day 0 of AZD1222 vaccination. This sequence joins TRBV6-5 and TRBJ1-4, with D possibly TRBD1 on 5 matching bases. CDR3 in DNA: TGTGCCAGCAGTTACTCCGGGGGTACTAATGAAAAACTGTTTTTT. This sequence encodes CASSYSGGTNEKLFF.